The 3 T cell receptor beta chains given below trace back to one sample, sequenced in a study of blood T cell repertoires in COVID-19. This table comes from immunoSEQ multiplex PCR, and its TCRdb copy is limited to in-frame clones, with some not included. This table has about 70,000 clones, approximately 88% appearing once. Sequencing used peripheral blood. These receptors all stem from a human donor in a cohort sampled during active COVID-19.

The chain recombines TRBV7-9 with TRBJ2-5, with D possibly being TRBD2 (5 bases). Germline V gene data show CDR1 as SEHNR and CDR2 as FQNEAQ (reference sequence). V dropped 5 bases and J dropped 3 bases, with 7 bases sitting between them. CDR3 length: 12 amino acids. The CDR3 DNA is TGTGCCAGCAGCCGGACTGAAGAGACCCAGTACTTC. This encodes CASSRTEETQYF.

This chain uses TRBV7-2 with TRBJ2-2; tentative D call: TRBD2 (6 bases). The CDR3 totals 18 residues. Germline V CDR1 and CDR2: SGHTA, FQGNSA. The V end lost 1 base, the J end lost 0 bases, and 15 bases lay between the germline ends. In DNA, the CDR3 is TGTGCCAGCAGCTTAGTAGGCCGGCGGGGAGCGAACACCGGGGAGCTGTTTTTT. Its protein is CASSLVGRRGANTGELFF. Combining the CDR3 with reference TRBV7-2 and TRBJ2-2 gives the whole variable domain GAGVSQSPSNKVTEKGKDVELRCDPISGHTALYWYRQSLGQGLEFLIYFQGNSAPDKSGLPSDRFSAERTGGSVSTLTIQRTQQEDSAVYLCASSLVGRRGANTGELFFGEGSRLTVL.

V gene TRBV6-5 combines with J gene TRBJ1-5, with D uncertain. V dropped 7 bases and J dropped 3 bases, with 10 bases sitting between them. The CDR3 spans 13 residues. Germline values: CDR1 MNHEY, CDR2 SVGAGI. The CDR3 coding sequence is TGTGCCAGCAATTGGCAGTCCAATCAGCCCCAGCATTTT. This translates into CASNWQSNQPQHF.